This TCR beta chain appears in the sequencing data of a study of response to subunit inactivated influenza vaccine. V was pared by 3 bases and J by 6 bases, with 21 bases between. The CDR3 totals 16 residues. The sample holds a few counts of this clonotype. Each CDR3 protein gets one entry after TCRdb re-called the RT-PCR reads with MiXCR. The data hold about 480,000 distinct CDR3 sequences, with 9.5% to 13% observed a single time. This TCR derives from a man aged 50-60 years who received an inactivated influenza vaccine. The input for sequencing was PBMCs from blood, taken roughly 48 days after vaccination. The rearrangement links TRBV12-3 or TRBV12-4 to TRBJ2-7; the D gene is possibly TRBD2 (7 bases). CDR3: CASSFSGGPRTREQYF. CDR3 DNA sequence: TGTGCCAGCAGTTTTTCGGGGGGCCCCCGGACCCGCGAGCAGTACTTC.